The clone carrying this T cell receptor (beta chain) was detected many times. Its antigen is not known. The length of the CDR3 is 15 residues. Germline V gene lookup returns CDR1 SGHTA and CDR2 FQGTGA. V lost 2 bases to trimming and J lost 3 bases; unmatched junction nucleotides: 4. This specimen comes from a study of T-cell reconstitution after alpha-beta-depleted transplantation in children. Preparation of the TCRbeta library used unique molecular identifiers. TCRdb re-derived calls from the PCR reads in MiXCR, one entry per CDR3 protein. The sample contains 190,000 or so distinct CDR3 sequences, just under 6.5% of which appear only once. Study-level results: Most T-cell counts and diversity one year after the transplant came from T cells that were newly produced. Some patients' high day-60 TCRbeta diversity was traced to surviving recipient T cells and thymic progenitors. Alpha-beta T cells present about two months after transplant were reported to originate from several hundred expanded graft clones.

Sequencing used PBMCs, obtained before TCRalphabeta/CD19-depleted stem cell transplant. The J gene is TRBJ2-1, the V gene TRBV7-3; the match to TRBD2 covers 7 bases. The receptor was derived from a girl less than two years old with combined immunodeficiency, due to receive a stem cell transplant. The DNA of the CDR3 is TGTGCCAGCAGCTTACAAACTAGCGTCTACAATGAGCAGTTCTTC. Translation: CASSLQTSVYNEQFF. Using reference TRBV7-3 and TRBJ2-1 for the parts outside the CDR3, the full variable domain is GAGVSQTPSNKVTEKGKYVELRCDPISGHTALYWYRQSLGQGPEFLIYFQGTGAADDSGLPNDRFFAVRPEGSVSTLKIQRTERGDSAVYLCASSLQTSVYNEQFFGPGTRLTVL.